The 25 T cell receptor beta chains listed next were all sequenced from one sample in a study of OX40 agonist ivuxolimab in advanced cancers. Clones were sequenced by immunoSEQ multiplex PCR, and TCRdb holds only the in-frame ones, with some missing. The sample records some 97,000 clones, over 75% being singletons. The sequencing here drew on CD4+ or CD8+ T cells sorted from blood, taken in a trial of the OX40 agonist ivuxolimab. Every receptor here comes from an adult with an advanced solid tumor such as melanoma, head and neck, liver or kidney cancer.

This chain links TRBV29-1 with TRBJ2-2; no clear D. The CDR3 is 13 amino acids. The V end lost 0 bases, the J end lost 5 bases, and 7 bases lay between the germline ends. CDR1 is SQVTM and CDR2 is ANQGSEA in the germline V gene. The CDR3 reads CSVEDRRTGELFF. Written as DNA, the CDR3 is TGCAGCGTTGAAGACAGGAGAACCGGGGAGCTGTTTTTT.

This chain uses TRBV6-5 with TRBJ1-4; D call uncertain. With 6 bases removed from V and 5 bases from J, the gap between germline ends came to 10 bases. This CDR3 is built from 13 residues. Germline V CDR1 and CDR2: MNHEY, SVGAGI. Written as DNA, the CDR3 is TGTGCCAGCAGCCACCGGATCAATGAAAAACTGTTTTTT. Protein: CASSHRINEKLFF.

The V gene is TRBV6-1, the J gene TRBJ2-4; D unclear. CDR1 MNHNS and CDR2 SASEGT come from the germline V gene. V dropped 6 bases and J dropped 1 base, with 10 bases sitting between them. The CDR3 sequence is 14 residues long. The CDR3 here is CASRDPPAKNIQYF. In DNA form, the CDR3 reads TGTGCCAGCAGGGACCCCCCGGCCAAAAACATTCAGTACTTC.

This chain connects TRBV7-8 to TRBJ2-1; 9 nucleotides align to TRBD2. With 5 bases clipped from V and 4 bases from J, the junction kept 9 bases outside the gene matches. The germline V gene has CDR1 SGHVS and CDR2 FQNEAQ. The CDR3 totals 16 residues. This chain's CDR3 is CASSRGLAGQYNEQFF. The CDR3, as DNA: TGTGCCAGCAGCCGAGGGCTAGCGGGGCAGTACAATGAGCAGTTCTTC.

This clone was seen just once. This sequence joins TRBV27 and TRBJ1-4, with D perhaps matching TRBD1 (6 bases). Trimming took off 3 bases at V and 8 bases at J, with 13 bases between the two ends. Looked up from germline, CDR1 is MNHEY and CDR2 is SMNVEV (reference sequence). The CDR3 length is 14 residues. In nucleotides, the CDR3 is TGTGCCAGCAGTTTTACAGGGATCGGCGAAAAACTGTTTTTT. Protein sequence: CASSFTGIGEKLFF.

The chain links TRBV18 to TRBJ1-2; TRBD1 matches at 10 bases. The CDR3 totals 14 residues. Germline CDR1 reads KGHSH; CDR2 reads LQKENI. The ends lost 4 bases at V and 8 bases at J; junction bases unmatched: 7. CDR3 region: CASSHSGTGDGYTF. CDR3 bases: TGTGCCAGCTCACATTCCGGGACAGGGGACGGCTACACCTTC.

The chain uses TRBV14 and TRBJ2-6; D tentatively reads TRBD1 or TRBD2 (5 bases each). The germline V gene has CDR1 SGHDN and CDR2 FVKESK. Trimming took off 4 bases at V and 7 bases at J, with 11 bases between the two ends. CDR3 length: 14 amino acids. The CDR3 DNA reads as TGTGCCAGCAGCCTTCCAGGGAGAGCCAACGTCCTGACTTTC. This encodes CASSLPGRANVLTF.

J is TRBJ2-3 and V is TRBV9, with 9 positions matching TRBD2. CDR1 and CDR2 from the germline V gene are SGDLS and YYNGEE. The CDR3 has 16 amino acids. The V and J ends lost 4 bases and 0 bases, in that order; junction bases with no gene match: 6. The CDR3 reads CASSFASGASTDTQYF. CDR3 DNA: TGTGCCAGCAGCTTCGCTAGCGGGGCCAGCACAGATACGCAGTATTTT.

The chain is built from TRBV11-2 and TRBJ2-7; 7 positions match TRBD1. The CDR3 length is 12 residues. The V gene end was trimmed by 5 bases and the J gene end by 6 bases; junction bases not matched to a gene: 4. Germline V CDR1 and CDR2: SGHAT, FQNNGV. CDR3 region: CASSETGLEQYF. The CDR3 coding sequence is TGTGCCAGCAGCGAGACAGGGCTCGAGCAGTACTTC.

The chain combines TRBV15 with TRBJ2-3, with D uncertain. V lost 4 bases and J 0 bases, leaving 5 bases between the germline ends. Looked up from germline, CDR1 is LNHNV and CDR2 is YYDKDF (reference sequence). This CDR3 has 13 residues. For the CDR3, the DNA is TGTGCCACCAGCATTCCCAGCACAGATACGCAGTATTTT. Its protein product is CATSIPSTDTQYF.

This sequence joins TRBV30 and TRBJ1-2, with a weak D call TRBD1 (5 bases). The V and J ends lost 3 bases and 4 bases respectively, with 12 bases between them. The CDR3 has 13 amino acids. CDR1 and CDR2 from the germline V gene are GTSNPN and SVGIG (reference sequence). The CDR3 spells CAWRMRGSYGYTF. In DNA form, the CDR3 reads TGTGCCTGGAGGATGAGGGGATCCTATGGCTACACCTTC.

The chain carries TRBV30 and TRBJ1-2, with a possible D match to TRBD1 (6 bases). Per the germline V gene, CDR1 is GTSNPN and CDR2 is SVGIG (reference sequence). The length of the CDR3 is 11 residues. The chain's CDR3 is CATDSNYGYTF. CDR3 coding DNA: TGTGCTACGGACAGTAACTATGGCTACACCTTC.

The J gene is TRBJ2-4, the V gene TRBV19; 7 bases map to TRBD1. Germline CDR1 is LNHDA and CDR2 is SQIVND (reference sequence). This CDR3 has 14 residues. The J segment lost 8 bases and the V segment lost 1 base, leaving 5 bases of the junction unmatched. CDR3 DNA: TGTGCCAGTAGTATAGGGACAGGAGGCGACATTCAGTACTTC. Translating gives CASSIGTGGDIQYF.

In regard to this clone: Mismatch with germline at one junction end may stem from a read error. The chain couples TRBV10-2 to TRBJ2-7; D tentatively fits TRBD1 or TRBD2 (6 bases each). This CDR3 has 13 residues. Germline lookup yields CDR1 WSHSY and CDR2 SAAADI. The CDR3, as DNA: TGCGCCAGCAATGAGGGGGGCAGGTACGAGCAGTACTTC. Amino acid sequence: CASNEGGRYEQYF.

This chain uses TRBV7-9 with TRBJ1-1, with TRBD1 as a possible D gene (6 bases). V shed 1 base and J shed 2 bases, with 14 bases lying between them. The CDR3 extends over 16 amino acids. Germline loops: CDR1 SEHNR, CDR2 FQNEAQ (reference sequence). CDR3 sequence reads: CASSLVGGLANTEAFF. The CDR3 DNA reads TGTGCCAGCAGCTTAGTTGGGGGCCTGGCAAACACTGAAGCTTTCTTT.

This rearrangement joins TRBV7-8 to TRBJ2-7; D uncertain. CDR1 is SGHVS, CDR2 FQNEAQ, per germline. Trimming shortened V by 0 bases and J by 4 bases, and 7 bases separated the two germline ends. CDR3 length equals 13 residues. CDR3 in amino acids: CASSLAFGYEQYF. The CDR3 nucleotides read TGTGCCAGCAGCTTAGCGTTCGGGTACGAGCAGTACTTC.

V gene TRBV19 combines with J gene TRBJ2-1; 9 bases agree with TRBD2. The V and J ends lost 3 bases and 0 bases, in that order; junction bases with no gene match: 6. The germline CDR1 and CDR2 sequences are LNHDA and SQIVND (reference sequence). This CDR3 region has 17 residues. CDR3 sequence reads: CASSMDGSGGSYNEQFF. CDR3 DNA sequence: TGTGCCAGTAGTATGGATGGTAGCGGGGGCTCCTACAATGAGCAGTTCTTC.

This rearrangement joins TRBV19 to TRBJ1-5; a weak D match, TRBD1 (6 bases). The germline V gene has CDR1 LNHDA and CDR2 SQIVND (reference sequence). This CDR3 region has 14 residues. V lost 8 bases, J lost 0 bases, and 11 bases lay in between. CDR3 sequence reads: CASDGQLSNQPQHF. CDR3 coding DNA: TGTGCCAGTGACGGACAGCTTAGCAATCAGCCCCAGCATTTT.

This clone was seen more than once but under ten times. V usage is TRBV19 and J usage is TRBJ1-3; D gene uncertain. The CDR3 runs 14 residues. Trimming removed 7 bases from V and 0 bases from J, with 10 bases in between. Germline CDR1 LNHDA, CDR2 SQIVND (reference sequence). CDR3 in DNA: TGTGCCAGTAAGGCCTACTTCTCTGGAAACACCATATATTTT. It translates to CASKAYFSGNTIYF.

The J gene is TRBJ1-4, the V gene TRBV6-1; a possible D gene is TRBD1 (6 bases). The CDR3 is 13 amino acids. V shed 7 bases and J shed 7 bases, with 13 bases lying between them. Germline loops: CDR1 MNHNS, CDR2 SASEGT. CDR3 region: CASMGAGTEKLFF. The CDR3 bases are TGTGCCAGCATGGGGGCAGGGACTGAAAAACTGTTTTTT.

The V gene is TRBV9, the J gene TRBJ2-2; the D is unclear. Per germline, CDR1 SGDLS and CDR2 YYNGEE. Trimming took 5 bases from V and 1 from J, leaving 6 bases between them. The CDR3 loop spans 13 amino acids. The CDR3, as DNA: TGTGCCAGCAGGGCATGGAACACCGGGGAGCTGTTTTTT. Translation: CASRAWNTGELFF.

This clone is a singleton in its sample. The chain joins TRBV5-1 to TRBJ2-3, with TRBD1 identical over 9 bases. Germline V CDR1 and CDR2: SGHRS, YFSETQ. Germline trimming cut 4 bases from V and 7 bases from J; bases unmatched to any gene: 13. This CDR3 region has 16 residues. As DNA, the CDR3 is TGCGCCAGCAGCGTACAGGGGGCGGAACCATGGAATACGCAGTATTTT. This translates into CASSVQGAEPWNTQYF.

The rearrangement joins TRBV6-1 to TRBJ2-4; no clear D gene. The germline V gene encodes CDR1 MNHNS and CDR2 SASEGT. The V end was cut by 4 bases, the J end by 9 bases, with 7 bases between. The CDR3 runs to 11 residues. In DNA, the CDR3 is TGTGCCAGCAGTGCGGTAGTCATTCAGTACTTC. This encodes CASSAVVIQYF.

CDR3 loop: CSGTPGQGTDTQYF. The CDR3 DNA reads TGCAGCGGCACGCCGGGACAGGGGACAGATACGCAGTATTTT. V and J are TRBV29-1 and TRBJ2-3; 10 nucleotides match TRBD1. After removal of 7 bases from V and 3 bases from J, the junction contained 7 bases not matched to a gene. The CDR3 totals 14 residues. From germline, CDR1 is SQVTM and CDR2 ANQGSEA.

This sequence joins TRBV13 and TRBJ2-3, with 8 bases that match TRBD1. This CDR3 is built from 14 residues. CDR1 is PRHDT, CDR2 FYEKMQ, per germline (reference sequence). V gave up 5 bases and J gave up 4 bases; unmatched junction bases: 5. The CDR3 DNA reads as TGTGCCAGCAGCCTCCGGACAGGGCCAGATACGCAGTATTTT. Its protein is CASSLRTGPDTQYF.